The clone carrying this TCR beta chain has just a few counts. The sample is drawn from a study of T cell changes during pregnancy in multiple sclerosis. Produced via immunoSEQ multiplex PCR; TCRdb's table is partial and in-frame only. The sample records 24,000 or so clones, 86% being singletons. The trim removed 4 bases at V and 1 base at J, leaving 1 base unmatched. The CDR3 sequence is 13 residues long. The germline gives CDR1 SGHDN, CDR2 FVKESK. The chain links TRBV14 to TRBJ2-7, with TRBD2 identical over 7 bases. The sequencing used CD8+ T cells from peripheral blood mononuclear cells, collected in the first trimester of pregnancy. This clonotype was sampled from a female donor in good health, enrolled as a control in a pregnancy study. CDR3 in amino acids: CASSPGLSYEQYF. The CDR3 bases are TGTGCCAGCAGCCCGGGACTATCCTACGAGCAGTACTTC. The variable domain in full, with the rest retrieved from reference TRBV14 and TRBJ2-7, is EAGVTQFPSHSVIEKGQTVTLRCDPISGHDNLYWYRRVMGKEIKFLLHFVKESKQDESGMPNNRFLAERTGGTYSTLKVQPAELEDSGVYFCASSPGLSYEQYFGPGTRLTVT.